Below, 22 T cell receptor beta chains from the same sample are listed, as sequenced in a study of T-cell reconstitution after alpha-beta-depleted transplantation in children. Preparation of the TCRbeta library used unique molecular identifiers. TCRdb recomputed calls from the PCR reads with MiXCR, one row per CDR3 protein. Of about 610,000 distinct CDR3 sequences in the sample, about 11% were seen once. Specimen: PBMCs from the stem cell graft donor, collected from the stem cell graft. The receptors were gathered from a human donor who donated a stem cell graft to a child with acute myeloid leukemia.

This clonotype has a count of ten or more. The genes are TRBV29-1 and TRBJ2-1; the D gene could be TRBD1 or TRBD2 (5 bases each). V was pared by 7 bases and J by 1 base, with 14 bases between. This CDR3 spans 14 amino acids. Germline CDR1 is SQVTM and CDR2 is ANQGSEA. CDR3 sequence (DNA): TGCAGCGCTATCGGGACGGTATCCTACAATGAGCAGTTCTTC. Protein product: CSAIGTVSYNEQFF.

This clonotype was recorded at least ten times. The chain joins TRBV20-1 to TRBJ1-1, with D hard to call. With 5 bases removed from V and 1 base from J, the gap between germline ends came to 14 bases. The germline V gene has CDR1 DFQATT and CDR2 SNEGSKA (reference sequence). The CDR3 spans 14 residues. This CDR3 is CSAGLKNRNTEAFF. CDR3 DNA: TGCAGTGCTGGATTAAAAAACAGGAACACTGAAGCTTTCTTT.

Turning to this clonotype: It is likely a read error, because the conserved phenylalanine at the end of the CDR3 is missing. This chain uses TRBV4-2 with TRBJ2-7; 8 bases are a match to TRBD2. The CDR3 runs to 16 residues. CDR1 is LGHNA and CDR2 is YNFKEQ in the germline V gene. As DNA, the CDR3 is TGTGCCAGCAGCCCGGACCCGGGAGGGCTCTCCTCCGAGCAGTACCCC. This sequence encodes CASSPDPGGLSSEQYP.

This clonotype was recorded many times. The rearrangement links TRBV27 to TRBJ2-1; D may be TRBD1 (5 bases). Trimming took off 4 bases at V and 2 bases at J, with 9 bases between the two ends. Per germline, CDR1 MNHEY and CDR2 SMNVEV (reference sequence). The CDR3 covers 14 residues. CDR3 loop: CASSSRGPYNEQFF. The CDR3 nucleotides read TGTGCCAGCAGTTCTAGGGGCCCCTACAATGAGCAGTTCTTC.

This clonotype was picked up many times. This rearrangement joins TRBV6-2 or TRBV6-3 to TRBJ2-7; D is possibly TRBD1 (6 bases). V lost 2 bases to trimming and J lost 5 bases, with 10 bases between them. The CDR3 runs to 13 residues. Germline V gene lookup returns CDR1 MNHEY and CDR2 SVGEGT. CDR3 sequence (DNA): TGTGCCAGCAGTTACAAACAGGGTCACGAGCAGTACTTC. This sequence encodes CASSYKQGHEQYF.

This chain links TRBV10-3 with TRBJ2-7, with 7 bases fitting TRBD2. Trimming removed 2 bases from V and 6 bases from J; junction bases left unmatched: 7. The CDR3 has 14 residues. Germline loops: CDR1 ENHRY, CDR2 SYGVKD. DNA of the CDR3: TGTGCCATCAGTGAGAGTGCGGGAGACCCCGAGCAGTACTTC. As protein: CAISESAGDPEQYF.

The chain recombines TRBV7-9 with TRBJ1-1, with D unresolved. Germline assignment: CDR1 SEHNR and CDR2 FQNEAQ (reference sequence). Trimming cost V 8 bases and J 0 bases, with 16 bases left between them. This CDR3 region has 15 residues. This chain's CDR3 is CASSPPGRLNTEAFF. The CDR3 nucleotides read TGTGCCAGCTCCCCCCCGGGTCGATTGAACACTGAAGCTTTCTTT.

This clonotype was detected a few times. The V call is TRBV20-1, the J call TRBJ2-3, with 13 nucleotides matching TRBD2. With 5 bases clipped from V and 0 bases from J, the junction kept 2 bases outside the gene matches. CDR3 size: 15 residues. Per the germline V gene, CDR1 is DFQATT and CDR2 is SNEGSKA (reference sequence). The chain's CDR3 is CSAQGLAGSTDTQYF. As DNA, the CDR3 is TGCAGTGCTCAGGGACTAGCGGGGAGCACAGATACGCAGTATTTT.

This sequence joins TRBV6-6 and TRBJ2-5; no definite D call. V lost 8 bases, J lost 0 bases, and 4 bases lay in between. The CDR3 extends over 11 amino acids. CDR1 is MNHNY, CDR2 SVGAGI, per germline (reference sequence). The CDR3 DNA reads TGTGCCAGCCAGTACCAAGAGACCCAGTACTTC. Translation gives CASQYQETQYF.

The CDR3 loop is CASSGQGSSGANVLTF. Here the CDR3 DNA reads TGTGCCAGCAGTGGACAGGGAAGCTCTGGGGCCAACGTCCTGACTTTC. V gene TRBV25-1 combines with J gene TRBJ2-6; TRBD1 matches 7 bases. The CDR3 has 16 amino acids. Looked up from germline, CDR1 is MGHDK and CDR2 is SYGVNS. V lost 4 bases and J lost 0; bases outside the gene matches: 3.

The sample holds a few counts of this clonotype. The rearrangement links TRBV29-1 to TRBJ2-5, with D possibly matching TRBD2 (5 bases). Between the trimmed V and J ends, which lost 6 bases and 1 base, there was a span of 15 bases. CDR1 and CDR2 from the germline V gene are SQVTM and ANQGSEA. The CDR3 runs 14 residues. The CDR3 DNA reads as TGCAGCGTGAACCATATTAGCGTCCAAGAGACCCAGTACTTC. Its translation is CSVNHISVQETQYF. Based on the CDR3 plus reference TRBV29-1 and TRBJ2-5, the full variable domain is SAVISQKPSRDICQRGTSLTIQCQVDSQVTMMFWYRQQPGQSLTLIATANQGSEATYESGFVIDKFPISRPNLTFSTLTVSNMSPEDSSIYLCSVNHISVQETQYFGPGTRLLVL.

This clonotype was counted a few times. The chain couples TRBV5-1 to TRBJ1-2; D gene unclear. This CDR3 is built from 13 residues. Trimming took off 5 bases at V and 3 bases at J, with 11 bases between the two ends. Germline V gene sequence: CDR1 SGHRS, CDR2 YFSETQ. The CDR3 here is CASSSVQDYGYTF. Written as DNA, the CDR3 is TGCGCCAGCAGTAGCGTACAAGACTATGGCTACACCTTC.

This clonotype turned up a few times. This chain connects TRBV7-2 to TRBJ1-4; D is ambiguous. Trimming stripped 0 bases from V and 3 bases from J, with 8 bases between. Germline V gene data show CDR1 as SGHTA and CDR2 as FQGNSA. This CDR3 is built from 15 residues. The CDR3 nucleotides read TGTGCCAGCAGCTTAGCGCCTACGGCTAATGAAAAACTGTTTTTT. Protein sequence: CASSLAPTANEKLFF.

There are many counts of this clonotype. The gene calls are TRBV20-1 and TRBJ1-1; D is unclear. The CDR3 sequence is 15 residues long. Trimming took 3 bases from V and 0 from J, leaving 14 bases between them. CDR1 is DFQATT and CDR2 is SNEGSKA in the germline V gene (reference sequence). The CDR3 loop is CSARAPGRMNTEAFF. The CDR3 DNA sequence: TGCAGTGCTAGGGCACCCGGGCGTATGAACACTGAAGCTTTCTTT.

About this clonotype itself: The CDR3 ends on some other residue instead of the conserved phenylalanine or tryptophan, so this is likely a read error. The DNA is left out, because the CDR3 cannot be placed on it with certainty; the CDR3 is given as TCRdb lists it. The rearrangement joins TRBV3-1 to TRBJ2-1; the table's D gene call, TRBD2, was not cross checked with the DNA. With termini counted, the CDR3 has 13 amino acids. Germline V gene data show CDR1 as LGHDT and CDR2 as YNNKEL (reference sequence). CDR3 loop: CASSQDLRAGLWV.

This clonotype was counted between two and nine times. V and J are TRBV7-3 and TRBJ2-6, with D tentatively TRBD1 or TRBD2 (5 bases each). CDR1 and CDR2 from the germline V gene are SGHTA and FQGTGA. This CDR3 spans 18 amino acids. V was cut by 5 bases and J by 0 bases, with 17 bases left in between. CDR3: CASSPRGITISGANVLTF. The CDR3 DNA is TGTGCCAGCAGCCCACGGGGCATTACTATCTCTGGGGCCAACGTCCTGACTTTC.

J is TRBJ1-1 and V is TRBV5-1; no clear D gene. V lost 1 base and J lost 2, with 12 bases in between. This CDR3 has 15 amino acids. The germline V gene encodes CDR1 SGHRS and CDR2 YFSETQ. CDR3 in DNA: TGCGCCAGCAGCTTGTCTCCGGTCCGTAACACTGAAGCTTTCTTT. Amino acids: CASSLSPVRNTEAFF.

V gene TRBV12-3 or TRBV12-4 combines with J gene TRBJ2-1; TRBD1 might be the D (5 bases). V lost 8 bases, J lost 5 bases, and 19 bases lay in between. This CDR3 region has 15 residues. The CDR3 protein is CASPPQGRIDNEQFF. Written as DNA, the CDR3 is TGTGCCAGCCCCCCCCAGGGTAGAATTGACAATGAGCAGTTCTTC.

This clonotype was seen just once. A read error is likely, as this CDR3 ends without the conserved phenylalanine or tryptophan. Here the CDR3 DNA reads TGCGCCAGCAGCCAAGATAGGACTAGACTTGAGCAGTTCTCC. Translation gives CASSQDRTRLEQFS. The rearrangement links TRBV4-3 to TRBJ2-1; 7 bases line up with TRBD2. This CDR3 region has 14 residues. V lost 0 bases and J lost 9; bases outside the gene matches: 5. Germline V gene lookup returns CDR1 LGHNA and CDR2 YSLEER.

This clonotype appeared many times. The chain recombines TRBV27 with TRBJ1-5; 8 nucleotides align to TRBD1. Germline lookup yields CDR1 MNHEY and CDR2 SMNVEV (reference sequence). The CDR3 has 13 amino acids. The J segment lost 2 bases and the V segment lost 11 bases, leaving 5 bases of the junction unmatched. CDR3 DNA sequence: TGTGCCGTAGGACAGGGTCGCAATCAGCCCCAGCATTTT. Its protein product is CAVGQGRNQPQHF.

The sample holds a few counts of this clonotype. The chain carries TRBV2 and TRBJ2-7, with a possible D match to TRBD2 (6 bases). The CDR3 covers 13 residues. The V end was cut by 4 bases, the J end by 4 bases, with 11 bases between. Germline lookup yields CDR1 SNHLY and CDR2 FYNNEI. Here the CDR3 reads CASSAGTLYEQYF. CDR3 sequence (DNA): TGTGCCAGCAGTGCAGGGACTTTATACGAGCAGTACTTC.

This clonotype was observed many times. The rearrangement uses TRBV20-1 and TRBJ2-7; weak D call: TRBD1 (5 bases). The V end was cut by 6 bases, the J end by 7 bases, with 16 bases between. CDR1 is DFQATT and CDR2 is SNEGSKA in the germline V gene (reference sequence). The CDR3 extends over 12 amino acids. CDR3 in DNA: TGCAGTGCAGGGGCCGGGCCCATTGAGCAGTACTTC. This codes for CSAGAGPIEQYF.